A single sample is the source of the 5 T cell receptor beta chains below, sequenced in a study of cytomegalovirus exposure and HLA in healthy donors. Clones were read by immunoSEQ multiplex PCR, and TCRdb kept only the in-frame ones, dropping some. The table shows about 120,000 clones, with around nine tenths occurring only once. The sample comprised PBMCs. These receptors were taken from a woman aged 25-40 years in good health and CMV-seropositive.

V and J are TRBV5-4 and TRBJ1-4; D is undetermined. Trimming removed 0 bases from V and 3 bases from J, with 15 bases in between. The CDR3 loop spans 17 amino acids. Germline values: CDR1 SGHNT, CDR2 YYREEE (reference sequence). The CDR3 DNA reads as TGTGCCAGCAGCTTGGGGGGAGGCGGACCGTCTAATGAAAAACTGTTTTTT. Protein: CASSLGGGGPSNEKLFF.

The CDR3 sequence: CASSLETSGGTQYF. CDR3 DNA sequence: TGTGCCAGCAGCTTAGAGACTAGCGGGGGTACGCAGTATTTT. This chain uses TRBV5-8 with TRBJ2-3; 12 bases align to TRBD2. CDR1 SGHTS and CDR2 YDEGEE come from the germline V gene. Trimming at V came to 2 bases and at J to 8 bases, leaving 3 bases not matched to a gene. The CDR3 contains 14 residues. Looking up the rest from reference TRBV5-8 and TRBJ2-3 gives the full variable domain: EAGVTQSPTHLIKTRGQQATLRCSPISGHTSVYWYQQALGLGLQFLLWYDEGEERNRGNFPPRFSGRQFPNYSSELNVNALELEDSALYLCASSLETSGGTQYFGPGTRLTVL.

This CDR3 reads CASSLWAWPETQYF. CDR3 bases: TGTGCCAGCAGCTTGTGGGCGTGGCCAGAGACCCAGTACTTC. The chain carries TRBV5-4 and TRBJ2-5; D is undetermined. The CDR3 spans 14 residues. Trimming shortened V by 1 base and J by 4 bases, and 11 bases separated the two germline ends. The V gene's germline CDR1 is SGHNT and CDR2 YYREEE (reference sequence).

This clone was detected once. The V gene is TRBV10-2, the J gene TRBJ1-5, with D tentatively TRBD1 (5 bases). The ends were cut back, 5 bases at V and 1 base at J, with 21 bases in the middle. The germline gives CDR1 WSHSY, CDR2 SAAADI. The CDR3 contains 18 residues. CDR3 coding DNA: TGCGCCAGCAGTATGAGAAGCGGAGGGGCCGCGAGCAATCAGCCCCAGCATTTT. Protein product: CASSMRSGGAASNQPQHF.

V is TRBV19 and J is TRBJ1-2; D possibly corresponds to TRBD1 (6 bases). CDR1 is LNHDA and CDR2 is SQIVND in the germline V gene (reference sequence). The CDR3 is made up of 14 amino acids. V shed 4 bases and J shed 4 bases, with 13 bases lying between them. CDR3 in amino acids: CASSTPRGLYGYTF. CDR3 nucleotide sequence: TGTGCCAGTAGTACCCCGCGGGGGCTCTATGGCTACACCTTC.